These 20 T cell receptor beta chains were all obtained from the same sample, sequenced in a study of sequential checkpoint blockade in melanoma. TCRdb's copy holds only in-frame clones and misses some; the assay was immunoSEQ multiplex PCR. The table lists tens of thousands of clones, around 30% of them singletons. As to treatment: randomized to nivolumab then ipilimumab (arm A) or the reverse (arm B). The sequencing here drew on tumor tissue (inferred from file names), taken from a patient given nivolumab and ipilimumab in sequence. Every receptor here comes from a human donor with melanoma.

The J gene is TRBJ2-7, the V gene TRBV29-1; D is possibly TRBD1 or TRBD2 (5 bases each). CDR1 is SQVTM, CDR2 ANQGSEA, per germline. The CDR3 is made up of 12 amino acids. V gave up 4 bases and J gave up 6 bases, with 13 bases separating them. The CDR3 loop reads CSVGGPWGEQYF. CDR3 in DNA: TGCAGCGTTGGGGGACCGTGGGGCGAGCAGTACTTC.

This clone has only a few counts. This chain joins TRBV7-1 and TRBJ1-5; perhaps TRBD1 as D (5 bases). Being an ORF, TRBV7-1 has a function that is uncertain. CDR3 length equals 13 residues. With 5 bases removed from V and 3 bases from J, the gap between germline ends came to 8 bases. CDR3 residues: CASSVTVNQPQHF. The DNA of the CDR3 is TGTGCCAGCAGCGTGACAGTCAATCAGCCCCAGCATTTT.

The CDR3 region is CASSPADLNEKLFF. The CDR3 DNA reads as TGTGCCAGCTCACCGGCCGACTTAAACGAAAAACTGTTTTTT. This chain uses TRBV18 with TRBJ1-4; D is undetermined. Trimming cost V 3 bases and J 8 bases, with 13 bases left between them. This CDR3 comprises 14 residues. The germline CDR1 and CDR2 sequences are KGHSH and LQKENI.

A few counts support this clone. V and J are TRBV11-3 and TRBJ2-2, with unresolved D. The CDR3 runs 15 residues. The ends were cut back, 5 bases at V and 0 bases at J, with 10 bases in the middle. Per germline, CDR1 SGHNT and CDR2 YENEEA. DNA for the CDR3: TGTGCCAGCAGCCCGACTGGCTCGAACACCGGGGAGCTGTTTTTT. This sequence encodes CASSPTGSNTGELFF.

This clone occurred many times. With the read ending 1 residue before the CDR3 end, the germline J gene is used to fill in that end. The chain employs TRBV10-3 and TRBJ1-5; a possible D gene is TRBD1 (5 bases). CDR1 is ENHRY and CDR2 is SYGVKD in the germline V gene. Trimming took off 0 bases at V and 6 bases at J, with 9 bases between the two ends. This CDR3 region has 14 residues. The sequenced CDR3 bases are TGTGCCATCAGTGAGTCAGGGGAGATTCAGCCCCAGCAT. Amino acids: CAISESGEIQPQH. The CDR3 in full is CAISESGEIQPQHF.

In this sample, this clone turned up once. The CDR3 DNA sequence: TGTGCCAGTAGTATAACGGGGCGTGTTGTAGATACGCAGTATTTT. This gives the protein CASSITGRVVDTQYF. The V call is TRBV19, the J call TRBJ2-3; the D call may be TRBD1 or TRBD2 (5 bases each). The CDR3 runs to 15 residues. The V and J ends lost 2 bases and 5 bases respectively, with 14 bases between them. Germline V gene lookup returns CDR1 LNHDA and CDR2 SQIVND (reference sequence).

For the CDR3, the DNA is TGTGCCAGCAGCCGGAGGAACAATGAGCAGTTCTTC. This sequence encodes CASSRRNNEQFF. The chain carries TRBV9 and TRBJ2-1, with TRBD2 as a possible D gene (5 bases). The length of the CDR3 is 12 residues. The ends were cut back, 4 bases at V and 5 bases at J, with 7 bases in the middle. Germline V gene sequence: CDR1 SGDLS, CDR2 YYNGEE.

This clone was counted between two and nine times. CDR3 nucleotides: TGTGCCAGCAGCAAACTAGCGGGGGGGTTTACAGATACGCAGTATTTT. This codes for CASSKLAGGFTDTQYF. The chain is built from TRBV7-2 and TRBJ2-3; TRBD2 agrees at 13 bases. Germline CDR1 and CDR2: SGHTA and FQGNSA. There are 16 residues in the CDR3. Trimming removed 5 bases from V and 3 bases from J; junction bases left unmatched: 5.

The CDR3 here is CASSIRTGGEGYTF. The CDR3 DNA is TGCGCCAGCAGCATACGGACAGGGGGCGAAGGCTACACCTTC. The chain carries TRBV5-1 and TRBJ1-2; 11 bases are shared with TRBD1. V gave up 4 bases and J gave up 8 bases; unmatched junction bases: 7. Per the germline V gene, CDR1 is SGHRS and CDR2 is YFSETQ. This CDR3 contains 14 residues.

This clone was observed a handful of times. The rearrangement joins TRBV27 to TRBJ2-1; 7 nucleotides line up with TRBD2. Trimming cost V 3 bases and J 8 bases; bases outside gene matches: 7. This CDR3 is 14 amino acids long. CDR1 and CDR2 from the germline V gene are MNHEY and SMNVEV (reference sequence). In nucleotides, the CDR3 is TGTGCCAGCAGTTTTAAGCGGGATTTCTATGAGCAGTTCTTC. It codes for CASSFKRDFYEQFF.

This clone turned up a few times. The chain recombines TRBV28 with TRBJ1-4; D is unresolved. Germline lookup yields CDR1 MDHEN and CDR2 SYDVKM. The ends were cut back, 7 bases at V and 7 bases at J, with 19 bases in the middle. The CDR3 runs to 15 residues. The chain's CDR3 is CASTTPSRGREKLFF. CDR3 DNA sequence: TGTGCCAGCACCACCCCTTCAAGAGGGCGTGAAAAACTGTTTTTT.

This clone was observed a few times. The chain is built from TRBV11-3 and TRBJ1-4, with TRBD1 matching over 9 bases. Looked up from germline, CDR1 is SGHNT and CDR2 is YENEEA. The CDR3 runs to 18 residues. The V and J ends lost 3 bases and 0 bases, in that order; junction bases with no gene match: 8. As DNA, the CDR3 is TGTGCCAGCAGCTTGATGTGGGGACAGGGTGCAACTAATGAAAAACTGTTTTTT. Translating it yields CASSLMWGQGATNEKLFF.

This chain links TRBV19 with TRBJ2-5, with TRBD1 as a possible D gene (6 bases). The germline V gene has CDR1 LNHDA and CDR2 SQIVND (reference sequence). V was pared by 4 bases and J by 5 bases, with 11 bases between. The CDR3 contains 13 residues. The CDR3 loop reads CASSTVTGETQYF. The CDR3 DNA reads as TGTGCCAGTAGTACCGTCACAGGGGAGACCCAGTACTTC.

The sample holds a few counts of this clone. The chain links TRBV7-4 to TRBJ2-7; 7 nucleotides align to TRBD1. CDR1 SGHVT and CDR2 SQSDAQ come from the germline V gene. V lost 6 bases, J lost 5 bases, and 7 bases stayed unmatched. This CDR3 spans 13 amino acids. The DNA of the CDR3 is TGTGCCAGCAGTGGTTTAGGGGGCGACGAGCAGTACTTC. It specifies CASSGLGGDEQYF.

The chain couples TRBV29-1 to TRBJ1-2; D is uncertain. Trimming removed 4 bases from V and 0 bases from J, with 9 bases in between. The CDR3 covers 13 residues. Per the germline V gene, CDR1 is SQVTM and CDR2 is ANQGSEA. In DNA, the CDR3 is TGCAGCGTTGTGGCACCTCCTAACTATGGCTACACCTTC. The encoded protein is CSVVAPPNYGYTF.

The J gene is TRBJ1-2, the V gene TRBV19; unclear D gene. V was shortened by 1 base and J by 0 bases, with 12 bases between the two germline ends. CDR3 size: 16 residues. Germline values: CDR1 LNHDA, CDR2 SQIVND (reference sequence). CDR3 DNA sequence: TGTGCCAGTAGTATAGTCGTGGAACTAGCTAACTATGGCTACACCTTC. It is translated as CASSIVVELANYGYTF.

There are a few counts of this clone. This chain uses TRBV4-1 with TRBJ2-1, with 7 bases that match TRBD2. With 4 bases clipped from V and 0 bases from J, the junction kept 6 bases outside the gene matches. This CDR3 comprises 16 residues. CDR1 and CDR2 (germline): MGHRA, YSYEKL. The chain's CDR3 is CASSLSSGTSYNEQFF. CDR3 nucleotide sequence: TGCGCCAGCAGCCTTAGCAGCGGGACCTCCTACAATGAGCAGTTCTTC.

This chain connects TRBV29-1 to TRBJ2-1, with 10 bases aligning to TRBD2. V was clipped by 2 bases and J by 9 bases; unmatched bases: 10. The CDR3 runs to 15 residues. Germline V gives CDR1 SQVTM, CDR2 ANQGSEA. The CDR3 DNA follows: TGCAGCGTTGAACTAGCGGGAGCTGTCTTCGGTGAGCAGTTCTTC. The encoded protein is CSVELAGAVFGEQFF.

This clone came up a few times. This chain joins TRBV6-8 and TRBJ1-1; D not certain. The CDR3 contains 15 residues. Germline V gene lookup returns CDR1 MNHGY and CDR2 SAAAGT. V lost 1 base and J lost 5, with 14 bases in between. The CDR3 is CASSYLATLRTEAFF. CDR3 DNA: TGTGCCAGCAGTTACTTAGCGACTCTGAGGACTGAAGCTTTCTTT.

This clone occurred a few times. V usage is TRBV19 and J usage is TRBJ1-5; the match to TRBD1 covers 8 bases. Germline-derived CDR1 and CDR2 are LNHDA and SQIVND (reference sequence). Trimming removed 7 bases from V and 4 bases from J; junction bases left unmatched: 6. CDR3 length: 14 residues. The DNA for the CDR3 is TGTGCCAGTAACGGACAGGGAGGGAATCAGCCCCAGCATTTT. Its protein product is CASNGQGGNQPQHF.